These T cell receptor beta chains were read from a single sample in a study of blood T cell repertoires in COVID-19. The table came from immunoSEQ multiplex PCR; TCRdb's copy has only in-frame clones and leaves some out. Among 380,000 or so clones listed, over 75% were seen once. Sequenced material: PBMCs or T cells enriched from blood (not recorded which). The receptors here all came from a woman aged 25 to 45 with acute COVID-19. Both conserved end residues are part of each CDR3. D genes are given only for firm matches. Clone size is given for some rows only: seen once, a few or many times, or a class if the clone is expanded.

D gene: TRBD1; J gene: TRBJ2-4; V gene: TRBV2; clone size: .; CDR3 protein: CASSHPDRDAKNIQYF; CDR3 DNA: TGTGCCAGCAGTCACCCGGACAGGGACGCCAAAAACATTCAGTACTTC
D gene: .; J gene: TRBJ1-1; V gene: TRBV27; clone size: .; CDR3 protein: CASSSGGTEAFF; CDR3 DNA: TGTGCCAGCAGTTCGGGGGGGACTGAAGCTTTCTTT
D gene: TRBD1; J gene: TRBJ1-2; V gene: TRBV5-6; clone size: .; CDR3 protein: CASSLDRGYWVNYGYTF; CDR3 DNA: TGTGCCAGCAGCTTGGACAGGGGGTATTGGGTGAACTATGGCTACACCTTC
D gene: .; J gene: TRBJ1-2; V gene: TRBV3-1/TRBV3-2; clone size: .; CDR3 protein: CASSQETLGGYTF; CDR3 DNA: TGTGCCAGCAGCCAAGAGACTCTGGGTGGCTACACCTTC
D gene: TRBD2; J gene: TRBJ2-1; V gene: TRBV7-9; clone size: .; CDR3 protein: CASSSGVAGGHEQFF; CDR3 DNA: TGTGCCAGCAGCTCTGGCGTAGCGGGGGGCCATGAGCAGTTCTTC
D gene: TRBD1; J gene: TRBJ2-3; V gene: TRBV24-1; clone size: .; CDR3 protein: CATSAYRGSKADTQYF; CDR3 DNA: TGTGCCACCAGTGCCTACAGGGGGTCTAAAGCAGATACGCAGTATTTT
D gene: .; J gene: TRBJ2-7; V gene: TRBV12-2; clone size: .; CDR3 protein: CASRLAPNNPYEQYF; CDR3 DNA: TGTGCAAGTCGCTTAGCGCCAAACAACCCCTACGAGCAGTACTTC
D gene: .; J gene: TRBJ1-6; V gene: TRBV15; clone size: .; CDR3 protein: CATSLGVQGGGSPLHF; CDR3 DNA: TGTGCCACCAGCTTGGGGGTACAGGGAGGGGGTTCACCCCTCCACTTT
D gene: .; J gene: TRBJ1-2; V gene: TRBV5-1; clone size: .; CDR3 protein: CASSSETVRYGYTF; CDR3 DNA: TGCGCCAGCAGCTCGGAGACAGTTCGCTATGGCTACACCTTC
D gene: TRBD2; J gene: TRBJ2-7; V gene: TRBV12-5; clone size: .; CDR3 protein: CASGKTSGGFYEQYF; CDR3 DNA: TGTGCTAGTGGGAAGACTAGCGGGGGATTCTACGAGCAGTACTTC
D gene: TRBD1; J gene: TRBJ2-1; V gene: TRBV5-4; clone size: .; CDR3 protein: CASSLGQGAFDEQFF; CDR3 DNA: TGTGCCAGCAGCTTGGGACAGGGGGCTTTCGATGAGCAGTTCTTC
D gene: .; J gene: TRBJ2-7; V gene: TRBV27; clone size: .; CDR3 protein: CASRLGGTYEQYF; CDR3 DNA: TGTGCCAGCAGGCTTGGGGGGACCTACGAGCAGTACTTC
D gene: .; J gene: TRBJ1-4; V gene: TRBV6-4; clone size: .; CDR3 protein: CASSDGSGQAEKLFF; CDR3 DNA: TGTGCCAGCAGTGACGGTTCAGGCCAGGCAGAAAAACTGTTTTTT
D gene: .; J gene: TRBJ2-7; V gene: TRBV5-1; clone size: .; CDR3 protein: CASSPNLWGGLRYEQYF; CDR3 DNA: TGCGCCAGCAGCCCGAACCTGTGGGGGGGGCTCCGCTACGAGCAGTACTTC
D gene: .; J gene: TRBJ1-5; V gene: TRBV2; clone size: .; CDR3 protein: CASTEGDRSNQPQHF; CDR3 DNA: TGTGCCAGCACCGAAGGGGATCGGAGCAATCAGCCCCAGCATTTT
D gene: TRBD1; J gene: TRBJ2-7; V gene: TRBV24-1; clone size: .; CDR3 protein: CATSGGQGIHEQYF; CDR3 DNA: TGTGCCACCAGCGGTGGACAGGGTATTCACGAGCAGTACTTC
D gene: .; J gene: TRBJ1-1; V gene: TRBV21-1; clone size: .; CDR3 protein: CASSPHPGQGWTEAFF; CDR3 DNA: TGTGCCAGCAGCCCCCACCCGGGACAGGGTTGGACTGAAGCTTTCTTT
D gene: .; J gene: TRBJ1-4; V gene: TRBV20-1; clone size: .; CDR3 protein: CSAPGQGRLFF; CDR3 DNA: TGCAGTGCCCCTGGGCAGGGCCGGCTGTTTTTT
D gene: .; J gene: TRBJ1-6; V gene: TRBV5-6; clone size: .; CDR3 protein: CASSFLGAGSFYNSPLHF; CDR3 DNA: TGTGCCAGCAGCTTCTTAGGGGCAGGCTCCTTCTATAATTCACCCCTCCACTTT
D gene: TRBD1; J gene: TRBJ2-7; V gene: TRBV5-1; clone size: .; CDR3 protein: CASSLAYRLGQVTYEQYF; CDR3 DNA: TGCGCCAGCAGCTTGGCATATCGGTTGGGACAGGTCACCTACGAGCAGTACTTC
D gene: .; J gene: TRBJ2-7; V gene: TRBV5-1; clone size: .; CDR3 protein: CASSLGAEQYF; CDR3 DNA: TGCGCCAGCAGCTTGGGCGCCGAGCAGTACTTC
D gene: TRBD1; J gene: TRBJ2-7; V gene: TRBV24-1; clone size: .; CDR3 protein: CATSVGTGHSYEQYF; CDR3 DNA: TGTGCCACCAGTGTGGGGACAGGGCACTCCTACGAGCAGTACTTC
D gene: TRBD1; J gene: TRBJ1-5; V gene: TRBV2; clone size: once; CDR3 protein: CASMRDRDYQPQHF; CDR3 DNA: TGTGCCAGCATGAGGGACAGGGATTATCAGCCCCAGCATTTT
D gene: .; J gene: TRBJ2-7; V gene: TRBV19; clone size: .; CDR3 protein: CASSITSGFRDEQYF; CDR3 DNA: TGTGCCAGTAGTATAACGTCCGGATTCCGGGACGAGCAGTACTTC
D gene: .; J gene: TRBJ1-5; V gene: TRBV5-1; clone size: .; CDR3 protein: CASSLAGDSNQPQHF; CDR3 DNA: TGCGCCAGCAGCTTGGCAGGGGACAGCAATCAGCCCCAGCATTTT
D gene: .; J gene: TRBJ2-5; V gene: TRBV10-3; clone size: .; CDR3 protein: CAIGKGLGETQYF; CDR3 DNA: TGTGCCATCGGGAAGGGGCTTGGGGAGACCCAGTACTTC
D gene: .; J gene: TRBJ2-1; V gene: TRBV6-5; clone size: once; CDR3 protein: CASSYGTSSYNEQFF; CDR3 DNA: TGTGCCAGCAGTTACGGGACAAGTTCCTACAATGAGCAGTTCTTC
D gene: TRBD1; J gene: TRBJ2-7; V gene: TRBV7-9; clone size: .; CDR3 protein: CASSGSGTGGSAQYF; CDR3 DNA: TGTGCCAGCAGCGGTTCCGGGACAGGGGGATCTGCGCAGTACTTC
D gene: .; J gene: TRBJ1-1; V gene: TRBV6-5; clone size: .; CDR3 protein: CASGGGRAEAFF; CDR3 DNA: TGTGCCAGCGGGGGAGGGAGGGCTGAAGCTTTCTTT
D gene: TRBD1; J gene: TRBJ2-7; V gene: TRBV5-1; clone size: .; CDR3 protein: CASSSPGQHFYEQYF; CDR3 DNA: TGCGCCAGCAGCTCCCCGGGACAGCACTTCTACGAGCAGTACTTC
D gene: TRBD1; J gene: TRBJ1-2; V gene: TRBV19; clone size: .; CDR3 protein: CASSSVQGGSGYTF; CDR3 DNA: TGTGCCAGTAGTTCCGTACAGGGGGGTAGTGGCTACACCTTC
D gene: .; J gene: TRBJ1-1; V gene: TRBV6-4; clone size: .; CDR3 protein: CASNGFGDTEAFF; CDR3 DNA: TGTGCCAGCAATGGGTTCGGGGACACTGAAGCTTTCTTT
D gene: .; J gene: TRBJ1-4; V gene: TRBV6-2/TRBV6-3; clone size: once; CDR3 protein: CASSERLGGEKLFF; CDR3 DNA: TGTGCCAGCAGCGAAAGGTTGGGAGGTGAAAAACTGTTTTTT
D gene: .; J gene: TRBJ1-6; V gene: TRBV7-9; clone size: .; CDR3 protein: CASSLQGYNSPLHF; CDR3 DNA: TGTGCCAGCAGCTTACAGGGCTATAATTCACCCCTCCACTTT
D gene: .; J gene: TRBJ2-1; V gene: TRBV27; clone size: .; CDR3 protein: CASSLLGALTGNEQFF; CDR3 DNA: TGTGCCAGCAGTTTATTGGGGGCTCTAACGGGCAATGAGCAGTTCTTC
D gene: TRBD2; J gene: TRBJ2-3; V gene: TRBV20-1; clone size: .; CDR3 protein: CSASSSGEPYF; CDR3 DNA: TGCAGTGCTAGTTCCAGCGGGGAGCCGTATTTT
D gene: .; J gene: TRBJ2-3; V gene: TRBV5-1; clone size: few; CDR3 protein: CASSLIRGTDTQYF; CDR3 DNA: TGCGCCAGCAGCTTAATCCGGGGCACAGATACGCAGTATTTT
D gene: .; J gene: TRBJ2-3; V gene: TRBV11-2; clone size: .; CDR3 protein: CASSLGQTMAGTDTQYF; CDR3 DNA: TGTGCCAGCAGCTTAGGTCAAACAATGGCGGGCACAGATACGCAGTATTTT
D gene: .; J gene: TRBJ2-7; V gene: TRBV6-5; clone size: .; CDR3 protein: CASSYFLGTYLYEQYF; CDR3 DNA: TGTGCCAGCAGTTATTTTTTAGGGACATACCTCTACGAGCAGTACTTC
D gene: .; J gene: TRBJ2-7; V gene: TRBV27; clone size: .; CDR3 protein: CASSLSFAGSYEQYF; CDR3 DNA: TGTGCCAGCAGTTTATCTTTTGCGGGCTCCTACGAGCAGTACTTC
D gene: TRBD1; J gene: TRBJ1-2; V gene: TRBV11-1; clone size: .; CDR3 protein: CASSLGRTGGRGYTF; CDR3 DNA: TGTGCCAGCAGCTTAGGTCGGACAGGGGGCCGTGGCTACACCTTC
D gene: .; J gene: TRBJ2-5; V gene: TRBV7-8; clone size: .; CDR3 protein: CASSLVLQGKNQETQYF; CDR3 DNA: TGTGCCAGCAGCTTAGTCTTGCAGGGGAAAAACCAAGAGACCCAGTACTTC
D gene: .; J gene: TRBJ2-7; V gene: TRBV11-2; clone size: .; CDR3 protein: CASSLTSGISYEQYF; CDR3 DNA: TGTGCCAGCAGCTTAACGTCAGGGATCTCCTACGAGCAGTACTTC
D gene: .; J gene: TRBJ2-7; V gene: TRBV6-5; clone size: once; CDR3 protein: CASSYGGAPYEQYF; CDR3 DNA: TGTGCCAGCAGTTACGGGGGGGCGCCCTACGAGCAGTACTTC
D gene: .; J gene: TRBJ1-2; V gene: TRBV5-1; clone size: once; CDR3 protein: CASSSWEGSYGYTF; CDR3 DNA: TGCGCCAGCAGCTCCTGGGAGGGGAGCTATGGCTACACCTTC
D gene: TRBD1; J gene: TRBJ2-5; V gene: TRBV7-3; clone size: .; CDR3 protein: CASSLSRGRLETQYF; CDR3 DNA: TGTGCTAGCAGCTTAAGCAGGGGGCGCTTAGAGACCCAGTACTTC
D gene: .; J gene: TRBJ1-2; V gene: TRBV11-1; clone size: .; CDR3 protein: CASSSTGVDGYTF; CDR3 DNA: TGTGCCAGCAGCAGCACGGGAGTAGATGGCTACACCTTC
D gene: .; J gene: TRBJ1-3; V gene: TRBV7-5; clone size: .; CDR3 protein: CVLSKGVNSGNTIYF; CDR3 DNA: TGTGTCCTGTCCAAAGGGGTCAACTCTGGAAACACCATATATTTT
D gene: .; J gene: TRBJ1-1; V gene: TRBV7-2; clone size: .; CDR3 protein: CASTLILTGTEAFF; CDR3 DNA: TGTGCCAGCACCCTTATATTGACAGGAACTGAAGCTTTCTTT